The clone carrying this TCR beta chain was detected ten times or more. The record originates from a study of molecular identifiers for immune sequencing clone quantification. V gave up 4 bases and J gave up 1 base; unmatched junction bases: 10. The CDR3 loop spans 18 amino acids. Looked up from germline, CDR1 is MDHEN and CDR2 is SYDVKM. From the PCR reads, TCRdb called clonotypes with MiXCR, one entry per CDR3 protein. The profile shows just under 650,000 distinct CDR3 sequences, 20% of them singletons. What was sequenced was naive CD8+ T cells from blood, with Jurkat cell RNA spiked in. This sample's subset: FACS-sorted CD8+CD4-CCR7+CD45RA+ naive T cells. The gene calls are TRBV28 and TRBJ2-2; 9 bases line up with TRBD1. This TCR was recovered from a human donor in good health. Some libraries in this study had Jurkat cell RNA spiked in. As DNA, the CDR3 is TGTGCCAGCAGTTCCCACCGATGGGACAGGGAGAACACCGGGGAGCTGTTTTTT. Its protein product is CASSSHRWDRENTGELFF.